These 8 T cell receptor beta chains were sequenced from one sample in a study of cytomegalovirus exposure and HLA in healthy donors. The PCR employed 60 Vbeta primers together with 13 Jbeta primers. Measured with immunoSEQ multiplex PCR; TCRdb has only the in-frame clones, and not every one. The sample has 90,000 to 130,000 clones, under 85% seen once. Sequencing was done on a sample of PBMCs. The receptors stem from a young man in good health and CMV-seropositive.

The V gene is TRBV30, the J gene TRBJ1-3; the match to TRBD1 covers 7 bases. Germline trimming cut 7 bases from V and 0 bases from J; bases unmatched to any gene: 3. Germline loops: CDR1 GTSNPN, CDR2 SVGIG (reference sequence). This CDR3 has 13 residues. The CDR3 coding sequence is TGTGCCTCGGGACAGCACTCTGGAAACACCATATATTTT. It yields the protein CASGQHSGNTIYF.

J is TRBJ2-5 and V is TRBV7-2, with D tentatively TRBD2 (6 bases). The V end was cut by 5 bases, the J end by 7 bases, with 11 bases between. The CDR3 loop spans 12 amino acids. Germline CDR1 and CDR2: SGHTA and FQGNSA. In DNA, the CDR3 is TGTGCCAGCAGCCCGACTAGGATGACCCAGTACTTC. Its protein product is CASSPTRMTQYF.

The rearrangement joins TRBV28 to TRBJ1-2; a weak D match, TRBD1 (5 bases). The CDR3 consists of 13 residues. Trimming removed 3 bases at V and 4 bases at J, with 9 bases between. CDR1 MDHEN and CDR2 SYDVKM come from the germline V gene. CDR3 nucleotide sequence: TGTGCCAGCAGTTTCGGGGGTATCTATGGCTACACCTTC. It translates to CASSFGGIYGYTF.

This clone was picked up a small number of times. The chain carries TRBV5-1 and TRBJ2-3; 8 bases are a match to TRBD2. Looked up from germline, CDR1 is SGHRS and CDR2 is YFSETQ. Trimming removed 3 bases from V and 1 base from J; junction bases left unmatched: 1. The CDR3 contains 14 residues. The CDR3 sequence is CASSSTSGTDTQYF. As DNA, the CDR3 is TGCGCCAGCAGCTCGACTAGCGGCACAGATACGCAGTATTTT.

The chain is built from TRBV19 and TRBJ1-4; D not certain. This CDR3 is built from 16 residues. V was pared by 0 bases and J by 0 bases, with 8 bases between. Per the germline V gene, CDR1 is LNHDA and CDR2 is SQIVND (reference sequence). The CDR3 DNA is TGTGCCAGTAGTATAGATCTGGAGGCAACTAATGAAAAACTGTTTTTT. The encoded protein is CASSIDLEATNEKLFF.

The chain is built from TRBV30 and TRBJ2-1, with 7 bases that match TRBD2. V was clipped by 0 bases and J by 9 bases; unmatched bases: 11. The CDR3 is 15 amino acids. Per the germline V gene, CDR1 is GTSNPN and CDR2 is SVGIG (reference sequence). DNA for the CDR3: TGTGCCTGGAGTGTACTAGCGCATCCCTGGGGTGAGCAGTTCTTC. Amino acid sequence: CAWSVLAHPWGEQFF.

V is TRBV18 and J is TRBJ1-1, with 10 bases fitting TRBD1. With 6 bases clipped from V and 13 bases from J, the junction kept 8 bases outside the gene matches. Looked up from germline, CDR1 is KGHSH and CDR2 is LQKENI. The CDR3 has 12 amino acids. The chain's CDR3 is CASSPGTGEIFF. The CDR3 DNA reads TGTGCCAGCTCTCCTGGGACAGGGGAGATTTTCTTT.

For the CDR3, the DNA is TGTGCCAGCAGGCTCGGACTTACTGAAAAACTGTTTTTT. Protein: CASRLGLTEKLFF. This chain joins TRBV6-6 and TRBJ1-4; D ambiguous. V lost 6 bases and J lost 7, with 12 bases in between. CDR1 and CDR2 (germline): MNHNY, SVGAGI (reference sequence). The CDR3 spans 13 residues.